Following are 17 T cell receptor beta chains from one sample sequenced in a study of PD-L1 blockade in urothelial cancer (TCRdb year 2017). The method was the immunoSEQ multiplex PCR assay. This is the immuneACCESS table as TCRdb keeps it, with only in-frame sequences that have V and J called. A part of the clones is gone; compared with another copy, unresolved V genes explain less than half, and the rest is unexplained. The sample data list roughly 40,000 clones, and roughly nine tenths of these were observed just once. The top ten hold approximately 10% of the sample. What this sample's time point label stands for: pretreatment peripheral blood. Specimen: PBMCs, collected around atezolizumab (anti-PD-L1) treatment. These receptors all come from a woman aged 55-69 years with urothelial cancer.

The chain couples TRBV11-2 to TRBJ1-4; D not certain. The ends were cut back, 1 base at V and 8 bases at J, with 20 bases in the middle. The CDR3 runs 17 residues. Germline loops: CDR1 SGHAT, CDR2 FQNNGV. The CDR3: CASSLASLKFYQEKLFF. CDR3 DNA sequence: TGTGCCAGCAGCTTAGCCTCCCTAAAGTTCTACCAAGAAAAACTGTTTTTT.

This clone was seen a single time. V gene TRBV6-5 combines with J gene TRBJ1-3, with D perhaps TRBD1 (6 bases). This CDR3 contains 16 residues. Germline-derived CDR1 and CDR2 are MNHEY and SVGAGI. The V end was cut by 2 bases, the J end by 0 bases, with 11 bases between. CDR3 sequence reads: CASSYTWTVSGNTIYF. The CDR3 region has the DNA TGTGCCAGCAGTTACACCTGGACAGTCTCTGGAAACACCATATATTTT.

The rearrangement links TRBV9 to TRBJ2-1; TRBD2 matches 7 bases. V dropped 0 bases and J dropped 6; count of bases not matched to a gene: 9. The CDR3 runs to 16 residues. Germline loops: CDR1 SGDLS, CDR2 YYNGEE. The CDR3 spells CASSVARGDSPNEQFF. The CDR3 DNA follows: TGTGCCAGCAGCGTAGCTCGGGGGGACTCCCCCAATGAGCAGTTCTTC.

This sequence joins TRBV9 and TRBJ2-3, with TRBD2 matching over 13 bases. V lost 0 bases to trimming and J lost 3 bases; unmatched junction nucleotides: 1. This CDR3 contains 16 residues. The germline gives CDR1 SGDLS, CDR2 YYNGEE. The CDR3 DNA reads TGTGCCAGCAGCGTAGGACTAGCGGGAGGTACAGATACGCAGTATTTT. It translates to CASSVGLAGGTDTQYF.

The V gene is TRBV25-1, the J gene TRBJ2-6; 7 bases agree with TRBD2. Germline-derived CDR1 and CDR2 are MGHDK and SYGVNS. V was pared by 3 bases and J by 1 base, with 6 bases of the junction left unmatched. The CDR3 spans 17 residues. This chain's CDR3 is CASSDWGGLSGANVLTF. In nucleotides, the CDR3 is TGTGCCAGCAGTGATTGGGGGGGTCTTTCTGGGGCCAACGTCCTGACTTTC.

The chain couples TRBV4-2 to TRBJ1-3; D may be TRBD1 (6 bases). Trimming left V 2 bases short and J 7 bases short, with 9 bases between. The CDR3 totals 13 residues. The germline gives CDR1 LGHNA, CDR2 YNFKEQ. CDR3 protein: CASSQTGTNTIYF. The CDR3 region has the DNA TGTGCCAGCAGCCAAACAGGGACGAACACCATATATTTT.

For the CDR3, the DNA is TGTGCCAGCAGTGAAGCGTTAGGGACTAGCTTCACTGAGCAGTTCTTC. Protein sequence: CASSEALGTSFTEQFF. This chain uses TRBV2 with TRBJ2-1, with 9 bases lining up with TRBD2. Per the germline V gene, CDR1 is SNHLY and CDR2 is FYNNEI. J gave up 9 bases and V 0 bases, and 9 bases lay outside the gene matches. This CDR3 contains 16 residues.

The V call is TRBV4-1, the J call TRBJ1-3; maybe TRBD1 (6 bases). CDR3 length: 16 residues. Germline values: CDR1 MGHRA, CDR2 YSYEKL. The V end was cut by 2 bases, the J end by 4 bases, with 15 bases between. CDR3 in amino acids: CASSQPIQGAGNTIYF. Written as DNA, the CDR3 is TGCGCCAGCAGCCAACCGATACAGGGTGCAGGAAACACCATATATTTT.

The V and J genes are TRBV30 and TRBJ1-2; 7 bases match TRBD1. The CDR3 spans 14 residues. J was trimmed by 5 bases and V by 1 base; bases with no gene match: 7. Germline CDR1 GTSNPN, CDR2 SVGIG (reference sequence). The CDR3 region has the DNA TGTGCCTGGAGTGGTAGGGACAGCGAATATGGCTACACCTTC. Translated: CAWSGRDSEYGYTF.

The V gene is TRBV6-6, the J gene TRBJ1-5; D remains ambiguous. This CDR3 is 15 amino acids long. The germline gives CDR1 MNHNY, CDR2 SVGAGI (reference sequence). Trimming stripped 2 bases from V and 0 bases from J, with 8 bases between. As DNA, the CDR3 is TGTGCCAGCAGTTACGGCAGGAATAGCAATCAGCCCCAGCATTTT. Its protein is CASSYGRNSNQPQHF.

The J gene is TRBJ1-5, the V gene TRBV5-1, with a weak D call TRBD1 (6 bases). There are 16 residues in the CDR3. CDR1 SGHRS and CDR2 YFSETQ come from the germline V gene. Trimming shortened V by 4 bases and J by 6 bases, and 20 bases separated the two germline ends. CDR3 sequence (DNA): TGCGCCAGCAGCCCAGGGGCCGACCCTACTACTCAGCCCCAGCATTTT. Translated: CASSPGADPTTQPQHF.

The chain is built from TRBV19 and TRBJ2-7, with D possibly matching TRBD2 (5 bases). The CDR3 is 12 amino acids. V lost 2 bases and J lost 5, with 7 bases in between. Per germline, CDR1 LNHDA and CDR2 SQIVND (reference sequence). CDR3 sequence: CASSISGDEQYF. CDR3 nucleotides: TGTGCCAGTAGTATATCCGGGGACGAGCAGTACTTC.

The J gene is TRBJ2-4, the V gene TRBV19, with 12 bases fitting TRBD2. Unmatched junction bases numbered 7, after V lost 1 base and J lost 6 bases. This CDR3 spans 17 amino acids. CDR1 is LNHDA, CDR2 SQIVND, per germline (reference sequence). The CDR3 here is CASSIGLAGGRGNIQYF. The CDR3 DNA is TGTGCCAGTAGTATAGGGCTAGCGGGAGGGCGTGGAAACATTCAGTACTTC.

The V and J genes are TRBV4-2 and TRBJ2-1, with 8 positions matching TRBD2. Germline-derived CDR1 and CDR2 are LGHNA and YNFKEQ. This CDR3 spans 15 amino acids. The J segment lost 4 bases and the V segment lost 2 bases, leaving 4 bases of the junction unmatched. This chain's CDR3 is CASSQTSGDYNEQFF. CDR3 DNA sequence: TGTGCCAGCAGCCAAACTAGCGGAGATTACAATGAGCAGTTCTTC.

The chain recombines TRBV4-3 with TRBJ1-2; D gene uncertain. Deletions cut 0 bases from V and 7 bases from J, with 18 bases between. Germline CDR1 LGHNA, CDR2 YSLEER. The CDR3 has 16 amino acids. CDR3 amino acids: CASSQEVGSRSGGYTF. CDR3 DNA sequence: TGCGCCAGCAGCCAAGAGGTGGGTTCACGTTCGGGTGGCTACACCTTC.

The rearrangement uses TRBV11-2 and TRBJ2-2; 9 positions agree with TRBD2. Germline V gene data show CDR1 as SGHAT and CDR2 as FQNNGV. The CDR3 is 17 residues long. V was pared by 1 base and J by 4 bases, with 7 bases of the junction left unmatched. The CDR3 loop is CASSLVGASGATGELFF. The CDR3 region has the DNA TGTGCCAGCAGCTTAGTCGGAGCTAGCGGGGCCACCGGGGAGCTGTTTTTT. Variable domain in full (rest from reference TRBV11-2 and TRBJ2-2): EAGVAQSPRYKIIEKRQSVAFWCNPISGHATLYWYQQILGQGPKLLIQFQNNGVVDDSQLPKDRFSAERLKGVDSTLKIQPAKLEDSAVYLCASSLVGASGATGELFFGEGSRLTVL.

This clone was picked up one time. The gene calls are TRBV6-4 and TRBJ2-1; perhaps TRBD1 as D (6 bases). The CDR3 is 14 residues long. Germline loops: CDR1 MRHNA, CDR2 SNTAGT. V was shortened by 4 bases and J by 9 bases, with 16 bases between the two germline ends. CDR3: CASSVGEQGSEQFF. Here the CDR3 DNA reads TGTGCCAGCAGTGTGGGGGAGCAGGGGAGTGAGCAGTTCTTC.